Following are 14 T cell receptor beta chains from one sample sequenced in a study of CD8 T cells in ankylosing spondylitis. Study observations and caveats: A motif of roughly 8 highly homologous TCR beta variants was seen as apparently characteristic of ankylosing spondylitis blood.

TCRdb analysed the 5' RACE reads with MiXCR anew, one entry per CDR3 protein. The sample comprises about 440,000 distinct CDR3 sequences, over 15% of which are singletons, and approximately 1% rests with the top ten. Their recognized antigens are unknown. Sequencing was performed on blood, either unsorted or a sorted T cell fraction (not recorded which). The source of these receptors is a male donor with ankylosing spondylitis.

There are a few counts of this clonotype. The J gene is TRBJ2-1, the V gene TRBV4-2; D possibly matches TRBD1 or TRBD2 (5 bases each). Germline loops: CDR1 LGHNA, CDR2 YNFKEQ. V was cut by 4 bases and J by 0 bases, with 10 bases left in between. CDR3 length: 15 amino acids. The CDR3 DNA reads as TGTGCCAGCAGCCGGGACCCAAGCTCCTACAATGAGCAGTTCTTC. Translation gives CASSRDPSSYNEQFF.

This clonotype has more than one count but fewer than ten. The chain is built from TRBV15 and TRBJ1-5; D possibly corresponds to TRBD1 (5 bases). The CDR3 extends over 14 amino acids. Deletions cut 2 bases from V and 4 bases from J, with 9 bases between. The V gene's germline CDR1 is LNHNV and CDR2 YYDKDF (reference sequence). The CDR3 DNA is TGTGCCACCAGCAGACCCCAGGGAAATCAGCCCCAGCATTTT. It translates to CATSRPQGNQPQHF.

CDR3 nucleotides: TGTGCCAGCAAGGTCAAAAGAGTCACTGAAGCTTTCTTT. It encodes CASKVKRVTEAFF. The genes are TRBV28 and TRBJ1-1; D call uncertain. The CDR3 spans 13 residues. Trimming stripped 7 bases from V and 4 bases from J, with 13 bases between. Looked up from germline, CDR1 is MDHEN and CDR2 is SYDVKM.

The table lists this clonotype with many counts. This chain links TRBV12-3 or TRBV12-4 with TRBJ2-1; 12 nucleotides match TRBD2. J lost 15 bases, V lost 5 bases, and 8 bases had no gene match. This CDR3 comprises 13 residues. This CDR3 is CASSTTSGGPRFF. The CDR3 DNA reads as TGTGCCAGCAGTACGACTAGCGGGGGCCCCCGGTTCTTC.

CDR3 DNA: TGTGCCATCAGACGGGACAGAAATTCACCCCTCCACTTT. Translation gives CAIRRDRNSPLHF. The chain couples TRBV10-3 to TRBJ1-6, with 7 bases that match TRBD1. The ends lost 6 bases at V and 7 bases at J; junction bases unmatched: 3. Germline CDR1 and CDR2: ENHRY and SYGVKD. The CDR3 extends over 13 amino acids.

Written as DNA, the CDR3 is TGTGCCTGGAGTCCTCCGTGGGATACGCAGTATTTT. It translates to CAWSPPWDTQYF. V and J are TRBV30 and TRBJ2-3; D is uncertain. V shed 2 bases and J shed 6 bases, with 9 bases lying between them. This CDR3 is built from 12 residues. Germline V CDR1 and CDR2: GTSNPN, SVGIG (reference sequence).

The chain is built from TRBV9 and TRBJ2-7; 9 positions match TRBD1. Per the germline V gene, CDR1 is SGDLS and CDR2 is YYNGEE. V trimming: 3 bases; J trimming: 0 bases; junction bases outside the gene matches: 4. This CDR3 has 15 residues. The CDR3 sequence is CASSAGQGPSYEQYF. Written as DNA, the CDR3 is TGTGCCAGCAGCGCAGGACAGGGGCCCTCCTACGAGCAGTACTTC. Together with reference TRBV9 and TRBJ2-7, the CDR3 gives the full variable domain: DSGVTQTPKHLITATGQRVTLRCSPRSGDLSVYWYQQSLDQGLQFLIQYYNGEERAKGNILERFSAQQFPDLHSELNLSSLELGDSALYFCASSAGQGPSYEQYFGPGTRLTVT.

This clonotype turned up a few times. The chain employs TRBV5-1 and TRBJ2-3, with a possible D match to TRBD1 (5 bases). The CDR3 extends over 14 amino acids. Germline CDR1 is SGHRS and CDR2 is YFSETQ. Trimming pared 4 bases from V and 6 bases from J, leaving 15 bases between. This CDR3 is CASSLDTLRDTQYF. CDR3 in DNA: TGCGCCAGCAGCCTGGACACTCTGAGGGATACGCAGTATTTT.

The table lists this clonotype with many counts. The chain links TRBV5-1 to TRBJ2-1; D gene uncertain. Looked up from germline, CDR1 is SGHRS and CDR2 is YFSETQ. Trimming removed 4 bases at V and 4 bases at J, with 9 bases between. This CDR3 is built from 13 residues. The CDR3 DNA follows: TGCGCCAGCAGCGAGACACTTTACAATGAGCAGTTCTTC. It encodes CASSETLYNEQFF.

This clonotype was detected a few times. The rearrangement joins TRBV5-5 to TRBJ1-5; D is uncertain. Germline CDR1 SGHKS, CDR2 YYEKEE (reference sequence). V dropped 4 bases and J dropped 6 bases, with 11 bases sitting between them. CDR3 length: 13 residues. The CDR3 here is CASSLDWGQPQHF. The CDR3 DNA sequence: TGTGCCAGCAGCCTAGATTGGGGTCAGCCCCAGCATTTT. The full variable domain, in which reference TRBV5-5 and TRBJ1-5 provide the parts outside the CDR3, is DAGVTQSPTHLIKTRGQQVTLRCSPISGHKSVSWYQQVLGQGPQFIFQYYEKEERGRGNFPDRFSARQFPNYSSELNVNALLLGDSALYLCASSLDWGQPQHFGDGTRLSIL.

Written as DNA, the CDR3 is TGTGCCAGCAGTTTAAAAACCCCCGGTAGATACGAGCAGTACTTC. Translated, it gives CASSLKTPGRYEQYF. The chain is built from TRBV28 and TRBJ2-7; no clear D gene. Germline CDR1 is MDHEN and CDR2 is SYDVKM. The CDR3 length is 15 residues. Trimming took off 2 bases at V and 4 bases at J, with 15 bases between the two ends.

This clonotype was recorded at least ten times. V and J are TRBV5-1 and TRBJ2-7; D is perhaps TRBD1 or TRBD2 (5 bases each). Trimming cost V 7 bases and J 0 bases, with 14 bases left between them. Looked up from germline, CDR1 is SGHRS and CDR2 is YFSETQ. This CDR3 has 14 residues. DNA for the CDR3: TGCGCCAGCGGCGTGGGACCCAGCTCCTACGAGCAGTACTTC. This encodes CASGVGPSSYEQYF.

This chain connects TRBV18 to TRBJ2-7; 10 bases match TRBD1. The CDR3 is 13 amino acids. V shed 4 bases and J 7 bases; nucleotides not matched to a gene: 4. Looked up from germline, CDR1 is KGHSH and CDR2 is LQKENI. Here the CDR3 DNA reads TGTGCCAGCTCACGACAGGGGGCGGTGGAGCAGTACTTC. This codes for CASSRQGAVEQYF.

This clonotype was seen many times. This chain connects TRBV18 to TRBJ2-7; tentative D call: TRBD1 (5 bases). The CDR3 has 12 amino acids. Between the trimmed V and J ends, which lost 6 bases and 4 bases, there was a span of 10 bases. Germline V gene sequence: CDR1 KGHSH, CDR2 LQKENI. CDR3 amino acids: CASSPDRYEQYF. The CDR3 DNA reads as TGTGCCAGCTCTCCCGACAGATACGAGCAGTACTTC.